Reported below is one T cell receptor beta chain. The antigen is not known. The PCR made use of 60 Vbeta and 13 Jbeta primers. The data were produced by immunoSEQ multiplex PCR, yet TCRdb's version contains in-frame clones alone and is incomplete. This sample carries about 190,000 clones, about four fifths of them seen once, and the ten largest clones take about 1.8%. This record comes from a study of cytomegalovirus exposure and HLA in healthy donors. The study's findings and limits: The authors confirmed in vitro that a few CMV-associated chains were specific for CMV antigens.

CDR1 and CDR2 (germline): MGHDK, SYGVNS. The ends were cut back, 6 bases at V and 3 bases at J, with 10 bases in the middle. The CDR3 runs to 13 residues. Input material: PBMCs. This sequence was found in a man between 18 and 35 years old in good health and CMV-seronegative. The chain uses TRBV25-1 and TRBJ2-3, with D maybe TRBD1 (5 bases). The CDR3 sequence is CASRGRLTDTQYF. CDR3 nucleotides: TGTGCCAGCAGGGGGCGTCTAACAGATACGCAGTATTTT.